This TCR beta chain was found in a study of T cell clusters in autoimmune cytopenias. TRB amplification used 200 to 250 ng of peripheral blood genomic DNA. As regards this clonotype: Its antigen is unidentified.

TRB was amplified by touch-down multiplex PCR, primer pools A and B combined. No DNA is given; TCRdb re-called the multiplex PCR reads and lists each CDR3 protein once. The sample has around 3,100 distinct CDR3 sequences; the top ten hold over 15%. Germline V lookup: CDR1 DFQATT, CDR2 SNEGSKA (reference sequence). CDR3 length: 12 residues. General study points: The T cell clusters were defined only in silico, without experimental functional validation. Clustering suggested that physiological T cell clusters were missing in primary autoimmune cytopenia patients. TRB repertoire shifts in secondary cytopenia and chronic lymphocytic leukemia mostly reflected lymphoma, not autoimmunity.

The V and J genes are TRBV20-1 and TRBJ1-2; TCRdb picks TRBD1, but there is no DNA to check that call. The receptor comes from a human donor with an autoimmune cytopenia or autoimmune hepatitis (not recorded which). Material for sequencing was peripheral blood. CDR3 region: CSARAGSYGYTF.